This record concerns one TCR beta chain sequence. Its cognate antigen is unknown. The CDR3 is 13 residues long. The V gene's germline CDR1 is MNHNS and CDR2 SASEGT. V was cut by 8 bases and J by 4 bases, with 14 bases left in between. These data belong to a study of identical twins. Points from the study as a whole: Memory repertoires lacked the insertion deficit that abundant cord blood beta clonotypes showed. Analyses of zero insertions could, in part, be confounded by invariant MAIT and iNKT cells. Beta out-of-frame sequences showed weaker excess twin sharing.

Template switching (which added a universal primer site) was used, and cDNA carried unique molecular identifiers. One entry per CDR3 protein, called by TCRdb with MiXCR from the 5' RACE reads. The sample includes around 300,000 distinct CDR3 sequences, about 8% of them seen just once. Separately, the same data were catalogued under a study of yellow fever vaccine responses in identical twins.

This TCR derives from a woman between 18 and 29 years old in good health. The V and J genes are TRBV6-1 and TRBJ1-1; D perhaps matches TRBD1 (6 bases). The sequenced material came from memory (CD45RO+) T cells sorted from blood. CDR3: CASRTLGGTEAFF. CDR3 DNA sequence: TGTGCCAGCCGAACCCTAGGGGGCACTGAAGCTTTCTTT.